These 26 T cell receptor beta chains were sequenced from one sample in a study of OX40 agonist ivuxolimab in advanced cancers. This table comes from immunoSEQ multiplex PCR, and its TCRdb copy is limited to in-frame clones, with some not included. The sample lists 30,000 to 35,000 clones; 80% to 85% were seen once. The input for sequencing was CD4+ or CD8+ T cells sorted from blood, taken in a trial of the OX40 agonist ivuxolimab. The receptors originated from an adult with an advanced solid tumor such as melanoma, head and neck, liver or kidney cancer.

This clone was seen a single time. DNA for the CDR3: TGTGCCAGCAGTCCCGACAGCCCAGAGACCCAGTACTTC. Amino acids: CASSPDSPETQYF. The chain couples TRBV6-6 to TRBJ2-5; D may be TRBD1 (5 bases). Deletions cut 5 bases from V and 4 bases from J, with 11 bases between. The CDR3 consists of 13 residues. Looked up from germline, CDR1 is MNHNY and CDR2 is SVGAGI (reference sequence).

The chain employs TRBV5-5 and TRBJ2-1; 11 positions agree with TRBD2. The CDR3 has 15 amino acids. After removal of 0 bases from V and 12 bases from J, the junction contained 8 bases not matched to a gene. Per the germline V gene, CDR1 is SGHKS and CDR2 is YYEKEE (reference sequence). In DNA form, the CDR3 reads TGTGCCAGCAGCTTGGAGGCTCTAGCGGGAGGAGGGCAGTTCTTC. Amino acid sequence: CASSLEALAGGGQFF. The full variable domain, rest sourced from reference TRBV5-5 and TRBJ2-1, is DAGVTQSPTHLIKTRGQQVTLRCSPISGHKSVSWYQQVLGQGPQFIFQYYEKEERGRGNFPDRFSARQFPNYSSELNVNALLLGDSALYLCASSLEALAGGGQFFGPGTRLTVL.

This clone was seen a few times. The J gene is TRBJ2-1, the V gene TRBV9, with TRBD1 matching 8 bases. Per the germline V gene, CDR1 is SGDLS and CDR2 is YYNGEE. The CDR3 has 18 residues. Unmatched junction bases numbered 15, after V lost 3 bases and J lost 4 bases. The CDR3 DNA follows: TGTGCCAGCAGCGCCGCGGACAGGGCGGAAACGTATTACAATGAGCAGTTCTTC. It encodes CASSAADRAETYYNEQFF.

The chain carries TRBV28 and TRBJ2-1; 7 nucleotides match TRBD2. CDR3 size: 17 residues. The junction had 18 bases not matched to a gene; V was cut back by 3 bases and J by 10 bases. Germline loops: CDR1 MDHEN, CDR2 SYDVKM. The CDR3 region is CASSFGGSGGSSTEQFF. The CDR3 nucleotides read TGTGCCAGCAGTTTCGGGGGGTCTGGGGGTAGCTCCACCGAGCAGTTCTTC.

Remarks on this clone: At one of its ends the junction is not consistent with the germline gene, which may arise from a read error. This chain connects TRBV28 to TRBJ2-5; D gene uncertain. The CDR3 consists of 13 residues. The germline V gene has CDR1 MDHEN and CDR2 SYDVKM. Here the CDR3 reads CVSSERIGETQYF. The CDR3 nucleotides are TGTGTCAGCAGTGAGAGGATAGGAGAGACCCAGTACTTC. Based on the CDR3 plus reference TRBV28 and TRBJ2-5, the full variable domain is DVKVTQSSRYLVKRTGEKVFLECVQDMDHENMFWYRQDPGLGLRLIYFSYDVKMKEKGDIPEGYSVSREKKERFSLILESASTNQTSMYLCVSSERIGETQYFGPGTRLLVL.

CDR3 sequence: CASSPRKGQFF. CDR3 coding DNA: TGTGCCAGCAGCCCCCGTAAAGGGCAGTTCTTC. This chain links TRBV7-3 with TRBJ2-1; D remains unclear. Trimming left V 5 bases short and J 12 bases short, with 11 bases between. The CDR3 loop spans 11 amino acids. CDR1 and CDR2 (germline): SGHTA, FQGTGA.

The chain recombines TRBV14 with TRBJ2-3; D may match TRBD1 or TRBD2 (6 bases each). The length of the CDR3 is 16 residues. Trimming cost V 1 base and J 3 bases, with 14 bases left between them. The V gene's germline CDR1 is SGHDN and CDR2 FVKESK. This CDR3 is CASSQVGGPRTDTQYF. CDR3 DNA sequence: TGTGCCAGCAGCCAAGTTGGGGGGCCACGGACAGATACGCAGTATTTT.

This chain links TRBV10-1 with TRBJ2-7; D possibly uses TRBD1 or TRBD2 (5 bases each). The V end lost 5 bases, the J end lost 0 bases, and 11 bases lay between the germline ends. The CDR3 runs 14 residues. From germline, CDR1 is WNHNN and CDR2 SYGVQD (reference sequence). The CDR3 sequence: CASSRDASSYEQYF. The CDR3 DNA is TGCGCCAGCAGTCGGGACGCGAGCTCCTACGAGCAGTACTTC.

The chain combines TRBV7-9 with TRBJ2-5; 7 bases are shared with TRBD1. The DNA end is a closer match to TRBJ2-7, so the J assignment may be wrong. This CDR3 is 15 amino acids long. Germline V gene sequence: CDR1 SEHNR, CDR2 FQNEAQ (reference sequence). The CDR3 spells CASSFIQGMVGEQYF. For the CDR3, the DNA is TGTGCCAGCAGCTTCATACAGGGGATGGTCGGCGAGCAGTACTTC.

This rearrangement joins TRBV5-4 to TRBJ2-1; no clear D gene. CDR1 is SGHNT and CDR2 is YYREEE in the germline V gene (reference sequence). V lost 4 bases and J 3 bases, leaving 5 bases between the germline ends. The CDR3 is made up of 12 amino acids. The CDR3 loop is CASSLFYNEQFF. The CDR3 DNA reads TGTGCCAGCAGCCTATTCTACAATGAGCAGTTCTTC.

J is TRBJ1-5 and V is TRBV6-5, with D uncertain. The V and J ends lost 3 bases and 5 bases respectively, with 5 bases between them. Germline CDR1 is MNHEY and CDR2 is SVGAGI. CDR3 length: 12 amino acids. In DNA form, the CDR3 reads TGTGCCAGCAGTTATGTTGATCAGCCCCAGCATTTT. It codes for CASSYVDQPQHF.

This clone was counted only a few times. This chain connects TRBV2 to TRBJ1-2; D is unclear. V lost 3 bases to trimming and J lost 4 bases, with 9 bases between them. This CDR3 region has 13 residues. Germline values: CDR1 SNHLY, CDR2 FYNNEI. The CDR3 protein is CASSDGISYGYTF. CDR3 coding DNA: TGTGCCAGCAGTGATGGAATCTCCTATGGCTACACCTTC. The full variable domain, completed using reference TRBV2 and TRBJ1-2, is EPEVTQTPSHQVTQMGQEVILRCVPISNHLYFYWYRQILGQKVEFLVSFYNNEISEKSEIFDDQFSVERPDGSNFTLKIRSTKLEDSAMYFCASSDGISYGYTFGSGTRLTVV.

About this clone: The sample contains more than one DNA sequence encoding this CDR3. The chain has TRBV5-6 and TRBJ2-3; D remains ambiguous. The ends were cut back, 3 bases at V and 7 bases at J, with 9 bases in the middle. This CDR3 spans 12 amino acids. CDR1 is SGHDT, CDR2 YYEEEE, per germline. The CDR3 sequence: CASSSRLYTQYF. CDR3 in DNA: TGTGCCAGCAGCTCCCGATTATATACGCAGTATTTT. The entire variable domain, with the rest obtained from reference TRBV5-6 and TRBJ2-3, is as follows: DAGVTQSPTHLIKTRGQQVTLRCSPKSGHDTVSWYQQALGQGPQFIFQYYEEEERQRGNFPDRFSGHQFPNYSSELNVNALLLGDSALYLCASSSRLYTQYFGPGTRLTVL.

This clone has just a few counts. This may come from a read error, since a much larger clone is one base off. This same CDR3 is encoded by further DNA sequences in the sample. V gene TRBV4-2 combines with J gene TRBJ2-1; the D is unclear. V lost 1 base, J lost 6 bases, and 1 base lay in between. The CDR3 contains 11 residues. Germline CDR1 LGHNA, CDR2 YNFKEQ. The CDR3 DNA sequence: TGTGCCAGCAGCCAAGTCAATGAGCAGTTCTTC. Its translation is CASSQVNEQFF.

This clone was recorded only once. The chain uses TRBV27 and TRBJ2-6; the D is unclear. The germline V gene encodes CDR1 MNHEY and CDR2 SMNVEV (reference sequence). The CDR3 covers 15 residues. The V gene lost 2 bases and the J gene lost 0 bases, with 5 bases spanning the gap. The CDR3 DNA sequence: TGTGCCAGCAGTTTAACAAGCTCTGGGGCCAACGTCCTGACTTTC. It is translated as CASSLTSSGANVLTF.

The genes are TRBV7-6 and TRBJ2-1; perhaps TRBD1 as D (7 bases). V was trimmed by 1 base and J by 8 bases, leaving 15 bases between them. The CDR3 runs to 15 residues. CDR1 and CDR2 (germline): SGHVS, FNYEAQ. CDR3 DNA: TGTGCCAGCAGCTTAGTTGGAGGGGGCCGGGATGAGCAGTTCTTC. Its protein product is CASSLVGGGRDEQFF.

As regards this clone: Germline and junction disagree at one end, which may indicate a read error. This chain links TRBV5-4 with TRBJ1-3; a possible D gene is TRBD1 (5 bases). CDR3 length: 12 residues. Germline CDR1 SGHNT, CDR2 YYREEE (reference sequence). CDR3 sequence reads: CATSLGGDTIYF. CDR3 coding DNA: TGTGCCACCAGCTTGGGGGGGGACACCATATATTTT.

The chain recombines TRBV27 with TRBJ1-1; 8 bases are a match to TRBD1. CDR3 length: 17 residues. After removal of 2 bases from V and 4 bases from J, the junction contained 12 bases not matched to a gene. CDR1 and CDR2 (germline): MNHEY, SMNVEV (reference sequence). Here the CDR3 reads CASSLLGQGPSVTEAFF. CDR3 coding DNA: TGTGCCAGCAGTTTACTTGGACAGGGCCCCTCGGTCACTGAAGCTTTCTTT.

The V and J genes are TRBV19 and TRBJ1-4; 7 nucleotides align to TRBD1. CDR3 length: 15 amino acids. Germline V gene sequence: CDR1 LNHDA, CDR2 SQIVND (reference sequence). The junction had 5 bases not matched to a gene; V was cut back by 5 bases and J by 2 bases. CDR3 sequence reads: CASSLGTATNEKLFF. The CDR3 region has the DNA TGTGCCAGTAGTCTCGGGACAGCGACTAATGAAAAACTGTTTTTT.

The rearrangement joins TRBV9 to TRBJ2-7; the D gene is possibly TRBD2 (5 bases). With 3 bases removed from V and 7 bases from J, the gap between germline ends came to 17 bases. The CDR3 extends over 14 amino acids. Germline V gene sequence: CDR1 SGDLS, CDR2 YYNGEE. The CDR3 nucleotides read TGTGCCAGCAGCGGAGACGGACGGGGTATAGAGCAGTACTTC. Its translation: CASSGDGRGIEQYF.

The chain has TRBV5-6 and TRBJ2-7, with D maybe TRBD2 (6 bases). Trimming pared 4 bases from V and 3 bases from J, leaving 17 bases between. CDR3 length: 15 residues. The germline CDR1 and CDR2 sequences are SGHDT and YYEEEE. The DNA of the CDR3 is TGTGCCAGCAGCCAACTCCGGGACTTAATCTACGAGCAGTACTTC. It yields the protein CASSQLRDLIYEQYF.

By proportion, this clone is medium-sized. V gene TRBV6-4 combines with J gene TRBJ2-3, with TRBD2 identical over 10 bases. The CDR3 covers 15 residues. The J segment lost 5 bases and the V segment lost 3 bases, leaving 5 bases of the junction unmatched. Germline V gives CDR1 MRHNA, CDR2 SNTAGT. CDR3 amino acids: CASSDEASGGDTQYF. CDR3 DNA: TGTGCCAGCAGTGATGAGGCTAGCGGGGGAGATACGCAGTATTTT.

This chain joins TRBV27 and TRBJ2-7; 10 bases align to TRBD2. Germline V gene lookup returns CDR1 MNHEY and CDR2 SMNVEV (reference sequence). J was trimmed by 1 base and V by 4 bases; bases with no gene match: 7. The length of the CDR3 is 16 residues. The DNA of the CDR3 is TGTGCCAGCAGTTCCCTAAGCGGGAGGGTTTCCTACGAGCAGTACTTC. Its protein is CASSSLSGRVSYEQYF.

The V gene is TRBV19, the J gene TRBJ1-1, with no clear D. CDR1 is LNHDA, CDR2 SQIVND, per germline (reference sequence). V was cut by 8 bases and J by 0 bases, with 22 bases left in between. The CDR3 has 17 residues. The CDR3 region is CASSEISPGTLNTEAFF. CDR3 DNA: TGTGCCAGTTCCGAAATCAGCCCAGGAACCCTGAACACTGAAGCTTTCTTT.

The V and J genes are TRBV7-2 and TRBJ2-3; 8 nucleotides agree with TRBD2. From germline, CDR1 is SGHTA and CDR2 FQGNSA. V shed 5 bases and J 3 bases; nucleotides not matched to a gene: 10. This CDR3 spans 16 amino acids. The CDR3 protein is CASSIKTSDLTDTQYF. The DNA for the CDR3 is TGTGCCAGCAGCATTAAGACTAGCGATTTAACAGATACGCAGTATTTT.

This clone showed up just a few times. The J gene is TRBJ1-1, the V gene TRBV7-9; D call uncertain. From germline, CDR1 is SEHNR and CDR2 FQNEAQ (reference sequence). Trimming pared 2 bases from V and 7 bases from J, leaving 17 bases between. The CDR3 has 15 amino acids. CDR3 loop: CASSLYGLVDGEAFF. CDR3 nucleotides: TGTGCCAGCAGCTTATACGGATTGGTGGACGGTGAAGCTTTCTTT.